The present TCR beta chain was sequenced within a study of CD8 T cells in ankylosing spondylitis. Study observations and caveats: Ankylosing spondylitis blood appeared to be characterized by a TCR beta motif of about eight highly homologous variants. Reports of some motif variants in reactive arthritis synovial fluid and blood predate this one. Clones tied to disease were said to be significantly enriched in matched ankylosing spondylitis synovial fluid.

Only a few counts were recorded for this clonotype. Antigen specificity is unknown. Preparation of TCR beta libraries was done by quantitative 5'-RACE with molecular barcodes. TCRdb analysed the 5' RACE reads with MiXCR anew, one entry per CDR3 protein. The sample consists of around 540,000 distinct CDR3 sequences, about an eighth of them appearing once. The J segment lost 6 bases and the V segment lost 4 bases, leaving 3 bases of the junction unmatched. CDR1 and CDR2 (germline): PRHDT, FYEKMQ (reference sequence). The length of the CDR3 is 13 residues. The chain carries TRBV13 and TRBJ2-7; 10 nucleotides line up with TRBD2. This TCR was recovered from a male donor with ankylosing spondylitis. The sample consisted of blood, either unsorted or a sorted T cell fraction (not recorded which). The CDR3 sequence is CASSSSSGSEQYF. The CDR3 region has the DNA TGTGCCAGCAGCTCCTCTAGCGGGAGCGAGCAGTACTTC.